What follows describes a single TCR beta chain. The antigen is unknown. The V and J ends lost 7 bases and 8 bases respectively, with 17 bases between them. The CDR3 runs to 13 residues. This record comes from a study of Graves' ophthalmopathy and Graves' hyperthyroidism. Beta-chain TCR CDR3 regions were amplified from RNA transcripts. First-round RT-PCR employed HTBI primers, with a second-round multiplex PCR after it. MiXCR, applied by TCRdb to the multiplex PCR reads, yields one record per CDR3 protein. The table lists 360,000 or so distinct CDR3 sequences, about 18% of them singletons. Overall study results and limits: It was with 65% to 71% sensitivity and around 75% specificity that the model predicted ophthalmopathy progression.

V gene TRBV12-3 or TRBV12-4 combines with J gene TRBJ2-5; D remains unclear. This TCR came from a young woman with Graves' ophthalmopathy. The sequencing input was peripheral blood. Here the CDR3 reads CASTLFRSQTQYF. CDR3 DNA sequence: TGTGCCAGCACCCTCTTCAGATCCCAAACCCAGTACTTC.